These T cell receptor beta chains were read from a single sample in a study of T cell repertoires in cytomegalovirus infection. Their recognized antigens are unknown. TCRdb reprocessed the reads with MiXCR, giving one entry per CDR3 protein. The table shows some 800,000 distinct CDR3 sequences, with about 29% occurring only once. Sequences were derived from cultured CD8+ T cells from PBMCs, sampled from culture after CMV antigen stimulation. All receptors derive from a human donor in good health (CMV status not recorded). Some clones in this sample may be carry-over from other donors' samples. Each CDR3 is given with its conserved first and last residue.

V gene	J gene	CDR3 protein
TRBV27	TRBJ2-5	CASSPGLLGGETQYF
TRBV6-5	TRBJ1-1	CASSYRQVLSEAFF
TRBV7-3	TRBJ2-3	CASSPQGADTQYF
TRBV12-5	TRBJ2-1	CASGLVGGSISEQFF
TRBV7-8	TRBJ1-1	CASSPRGRVTNTEAFF
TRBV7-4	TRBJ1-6	CASSFEGSPPLHF
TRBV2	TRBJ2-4	CASSEIYEGHIQYF
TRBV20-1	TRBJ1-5	CSARDLGGPWGNQPQHF
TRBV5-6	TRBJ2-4	CASSWTSGGNIQYF
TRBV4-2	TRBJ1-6	CASSQEGAGSSYNSPLHF
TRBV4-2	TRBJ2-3	CASSQFLAGASTDTQYF
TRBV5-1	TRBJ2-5	CASSLEGKLQETQYF
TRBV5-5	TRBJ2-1	CASSLGREFGNEQFF
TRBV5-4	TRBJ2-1	CASSLGVEQFF
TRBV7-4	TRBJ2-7	CASSLDERCEQYF
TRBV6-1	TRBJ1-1	CASRGGSTEAFF
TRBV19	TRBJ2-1	CASSIQGTGYNEQFF
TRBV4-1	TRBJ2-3	CASSQDLAPPIPTDTQYF
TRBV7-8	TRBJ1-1	CASSLGGPGTEAFF
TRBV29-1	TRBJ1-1	CSVRTGEAFF
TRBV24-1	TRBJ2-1	CATSDLRGGKGAYNEQFF
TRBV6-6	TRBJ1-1	CASSYSSGAEAFF
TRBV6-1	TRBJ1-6	CASTFTGGAYNSPLHF
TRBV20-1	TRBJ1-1	CSARATHRDRGLRKGTEAFF